This T cell receptor beta chain was captured by sequencing in a study of cytomegalovirus exposure and HLA in healthy donors. In the study overall: Within an early data release were 65 million to 90 million unique TCRs drawn from HLA-typed donors.

The count of this clone is one. What it recognizes is unknown. Germline CDR1 reads LGHNT; CDR2 reads FRNRAP. The CDR3 is 12 residues long. The V end lost 5 bases, the J end lost 5 bases, and 9 bases lay between the germline ends. The PCR was carried out with 60 Vbeta primers and 13 Jbeta primers. The method was immunoSEQ multiplex PCR; TCRdb's version includes in-frame clones alone and lacks a portion of them. This sample carries 140,000 or so clones, around 65% of them seen once, and the ten largest clones take 6.5%. Findings and limits, study-wide: A link between a missense DCLRE1C variant and TCR beta V- and J-gene trimming emerged from a later analysis. HLA alleles were associated with 15,000 to 20,000 TCR beta sequences in a later analysis at 0.05 false discovery rate. The authors judged a highly shared variant cluster likely a sequencing artifact.

This chain joins TRBV12-5 and TRBJ1-2; D may be TRBD1 (6 bases). This TCR came from a woman aged 60-70 years in good health and CMV-seronegative. Specimen: PBMCs. The DNA for the CDR3 is TGTGCTAGTGGTCTACAGGGATATGGCTACACCTTC. Translation gives CASGLQGYGYTF.